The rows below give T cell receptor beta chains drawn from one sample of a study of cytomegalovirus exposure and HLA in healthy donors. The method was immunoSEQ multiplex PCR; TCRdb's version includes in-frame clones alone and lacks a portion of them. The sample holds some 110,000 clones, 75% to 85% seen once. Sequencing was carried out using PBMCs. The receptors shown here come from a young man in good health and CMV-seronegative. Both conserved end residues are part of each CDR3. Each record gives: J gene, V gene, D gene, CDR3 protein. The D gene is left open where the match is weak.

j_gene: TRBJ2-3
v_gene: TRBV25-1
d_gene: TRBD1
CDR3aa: CASETGGNVADTQYF

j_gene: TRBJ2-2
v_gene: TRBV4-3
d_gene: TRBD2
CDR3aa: CASSQDLGAGGPTGELFF

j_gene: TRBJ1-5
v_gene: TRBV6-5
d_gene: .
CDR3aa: CASSSVGDGNQPQHF

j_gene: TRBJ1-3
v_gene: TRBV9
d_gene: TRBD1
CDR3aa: CASSGLTGFGNTIYF

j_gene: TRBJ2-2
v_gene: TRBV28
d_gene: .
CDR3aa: CASSLSKGGSNTGELFF

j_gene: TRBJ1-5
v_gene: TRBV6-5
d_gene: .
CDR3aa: CASSSGGEGDQPQHF

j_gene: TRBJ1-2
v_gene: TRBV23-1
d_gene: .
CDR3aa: CASSQSSNTDGYTF

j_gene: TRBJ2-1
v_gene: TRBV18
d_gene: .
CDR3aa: CASSHGAGGNEQFF

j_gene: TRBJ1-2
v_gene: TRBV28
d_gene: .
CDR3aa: CASSDIDNYGYTF

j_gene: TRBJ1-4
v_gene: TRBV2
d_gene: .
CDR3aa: CASSGQANEKLFF

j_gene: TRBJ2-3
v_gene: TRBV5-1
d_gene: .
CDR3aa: CASYLNEGDTQYF

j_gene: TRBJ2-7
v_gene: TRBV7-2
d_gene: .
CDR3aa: CASSRPGTRGYEQYF

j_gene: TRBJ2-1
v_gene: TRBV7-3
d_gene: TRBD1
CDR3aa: CASSLEGQAYNEQFF

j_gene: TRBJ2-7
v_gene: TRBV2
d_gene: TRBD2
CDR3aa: CASRPTSGSSYEQCF

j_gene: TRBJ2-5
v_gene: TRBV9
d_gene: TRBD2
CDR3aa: CASSSTGGNRETQYF

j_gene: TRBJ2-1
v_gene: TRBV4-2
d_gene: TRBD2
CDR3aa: CASSPESGTIVF